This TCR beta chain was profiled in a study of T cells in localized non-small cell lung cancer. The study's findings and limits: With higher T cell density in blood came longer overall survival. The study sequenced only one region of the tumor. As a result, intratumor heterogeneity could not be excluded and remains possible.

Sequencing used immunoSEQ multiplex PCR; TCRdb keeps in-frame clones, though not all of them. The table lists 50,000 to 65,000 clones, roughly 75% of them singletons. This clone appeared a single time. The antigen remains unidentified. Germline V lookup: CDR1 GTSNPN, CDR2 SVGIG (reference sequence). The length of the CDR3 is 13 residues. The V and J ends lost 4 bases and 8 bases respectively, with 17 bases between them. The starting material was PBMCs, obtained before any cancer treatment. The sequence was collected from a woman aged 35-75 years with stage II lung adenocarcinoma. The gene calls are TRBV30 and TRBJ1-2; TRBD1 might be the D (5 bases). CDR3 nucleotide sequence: TGTGCCTGGACCCCTCAGGGAGTTAGGGGCTACACCTTC. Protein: CAWTPQGVRGYTF.